This is a list of T cell receptor beta chains from one sample in a study of blood T cell repertoires in COVID-19. Produced via immunoSEQ multiplex PCR; TCRdb's table is partial and in-frame only. The sample contains 130,000 to 150,000 clones, roughly 80% of which appear only once. Sequences were obtained from peripheral blood. The receptors were gathered from a human donor in a cohort sampled during active COVID-19. CDR3s include the opening cysteine and the closing phenylalanine or tryptophan. The D gene is left open where the match is weak. Rows may omit the clone size; those that give it use once, few, many or a size class.

>TRBJ2-3|TRBD1|TRBV19|NA
CASRDRGRDGTDTQYF
TGTGCCAGCCGGGACAGGGGAAGGGATGGTACAGATACGCAGTATTTT
>TRBJ2-7|NA|TRBV9|NA
CASSVTGGAQYF
TGTGCCAGCAGCGTCACCGGCGGGGCGCAGTACTTC
>TRBJ2-3|NA|TRBV11-3|NA
CASSPKTTGWDTQYF
TGTGCCAGCAGTCCTAAAACCACAGGGTGGGATACGCAGTATTTT
>TRBJ2-5|NA|TRBV21-1|NA
CASSSRDRGLETQYF
TGTGCCAGCAGCAGCCGGGACAGGGGGTTGGAGACCCAGTACTTC
>TRBJ2-4|NA|TRBV19|NA
CASTERNIQYF
TGTGCCAGTACAGAGCGAAACATTCAGTACTTC
>TRBJ1-6|NA|TRBV5-6|NA
CASSLAAGRSPLHF
TGTGCCAGCAGCTTGGCAGCAGGGCGATCACCCCTCCACTTT
>TRBJ1-2|NA|TRBV6-2/TRBV6-3|few
CASSYRRAGVNGYTF
TGTGCCAGCAGTTACCGGAGGGCGGGGGTAAATGGCTACACCTTC
>TRBJ2-7|NA|TRBV19|NA
CASNQMPGAPYEQYF
TGTGCCAGTAACCAAATGCCAGGGGCCCCCTACGAGCAGTACTTC
>TRBJ2-5|TRBD1|TRBV5-1|NA
CASSSGAQGKQETQYF
TGCGCCAGCAGCTCGGGCGCACAGGGGAAACAAGAGACCCAGTACTTC
>TRBJ1-5|TRBD1|TRBV10-3|NA
CAISESKTGPFDQPQHF
TGTGCCATCAGTGAGTCAAAGACAGGGCCCTTCGATCAGCCCCAGCATTTT
>TRBJ1-4|NA|TRBV29-1|NA
CSVGRGNNEKLFF
TGCAGCGTTGGTAGGGGGAATAATGAAAAACTGTTTTTT
>TRBJ2-7|TRBD1|TRBV10-3|NA
CAINKQGREQYF
TGTGCCATCAACAAACAGGGGAGAGAGCAGTACTTC
>TRBJ1-3|TRBD1|TRBV7-9|NA
CASSLWTGTGNTIYF
TGTGCCAGCAGCTTATGGACAGGGACTGGAAACACCATATATTTT
>TRBJ2-2|NA|TRBV5-1|NA
CASSPAGGKGTGELFF
TGCGCCAGCAGCCCCGCTGGGGGGAAGGGTACCGGGGAGCTGTTTTTT
>TRBJ2-1|NA|TRBV7-2|few
CASSLEIASSYNEQFF
TGTGCCAGCAGCTTAGAGATAGCTAGCTCCTACAATGAGCAGTTCTTC
>TRBJ2-5|NA|TRBV4-1|NA
CASSQSPAETQYF
TGCGCCAGCAGCCAAAGCCCTGCCGAGACCCAGTACTTC
>TRBJ1-4|NA|TRBV5-1|NA
CASRLQGNEKLFF
TGCGCCAGCAGATTACAGGGTAATGAAAAACTGTTTTTT
>TRBJ2-2|TRBD1|TRBV5-1|NA
CASSAGTDTGELFF
TGCGCCAGCAGCGCCGGGACAGACACCGGGGAGCTGTTTTTT
>TRBJ1-3|NA|TRBV28|NA
CASSPQISGNTIYF
TGTGCCAGCAGTCCACAGATCTCTGGAAACACCATATATTTT
>TRBJ1-6|NA|TRBV30|NA
CAWRNSGSYNSPLHF
TGTGCCTGGAGGAATAGCGGCTCCTATAATTCACCCCTCCACTTT
>TRBJ2-1|NA|TRBV4-2|NA
CASSQADRVRGDNEQFF
TGTGCCAGCAGCCAAGCCGACAGGGTTAGGGGGGACAATGAGCAGTTCTTC
>TRBJ1-4|NA|TRBV6-5|NA
CASKEGEANEKLFF
TGTGCCAGCAAAGAGGGAGAGGCTAATGAAAAACTGTTTTTT
>TRBJ1-6|NA|TRBV3-1/TRBV3-2|NA
CASSVRGPNSPLHF
TGTGCCAGCAGCGTCAGGGGCCCGAATTCACCCCTCCACTTT
>TRBJ2-7|NA|TRBV7-2|NA
CASSLARAKAYEQYF
TGTGCCAGCAGCTTAGCCAGGGCTAAGGCCTACGAGCAGTACTTC
>TRBJ2-1|NA|TRBV4-2|NA
CASSQEGPYNEQFF
TGTGCCAGCAGCCAGGAGGGGCCCTACAATGAGCAGTTCTTC
>TRBJ1-2|NA|TRBV11-3|few
CASSFERGGDYGYTF
TGTGCCAGCAGCTTCGAGAGAGGGGGAGACTATGGCTACACCTTC
>TRBJ1-1|NA|TRBV30|few
CAWRELRAGTEAFF
TGTGCCTGGAGGGAGTTGAGGGCGGGCACTGAAGCTTTCTTT
>TRBJ1-6|NA|TRBV6-5|NA
CASRDTGSNSPLHF
TGTGCCAGCAGGGACACAGGGAGTAATTCACCCCTCCACTTT
>TRBJ1-5|NA|TRBV7-2|NA
CASSLEPGVGQPQHF
TGTGCCAGCAGCTTGGAACCGGGGGTCGGTCAGCCCCAGCATTTT
>TRBJ1-4|NA|TRBV9|NA
CASSAGGATNEKLFF
TGTGCCAGCAGCGCGGGGGGTGCAACTAATGAAAAACTGTTTTTT
>TRBJ1-5|NA|TRBV5-4|NA
CASSLEAGLDQPQHF
TGTGCCAGCAGCTTGGAGGCAGGGTTGGATCAGCCCCAGCATTTT
>TRBJ2-1|TRBD2|TRBV13|once
CASSLIAGTTYNEQFF
TGTGCCAGCAGCTTAATCGCGGGGACTACCTACAATGAGCAGTTCTTC
>TRBJ1-2|NA|TRBV7-2|few
CASSSPGRLSYGYTF
TGTGCCAGCAGCTCCCCCGGTCGTTTGTCCTATGGCTACACCTTC
>TRBJ2-2|TRBD2|TRBV28|once
CASSLLRGGTGELFF
TGTGCCAGCAGTTTACTACGGGGGGGCACCGGGGAGCTGTTTTTT
>TRBJ1-5|NA|TRBV11-2|NA
CASSLSGGSNQPQHF
TGTGCCAGCAGCCTTAGTGGAGGGAGCAATCAGCCCCAGCATTTT
>TRBJ2-1|TRBD2|TRBV7-2|once
CASSLAQRGGGNEQFF
TGTGCCAGCAGCTTAGCTCAGCGGGGGGGCGGGAATGAGCAGTTCTTC
>TRBJ2-7|NA|TRBV10-3|NA
CAISPGVTYEQYF
TGTGCCATCAGTCCGGGGGTCACCTACGAGCAGTACTTC